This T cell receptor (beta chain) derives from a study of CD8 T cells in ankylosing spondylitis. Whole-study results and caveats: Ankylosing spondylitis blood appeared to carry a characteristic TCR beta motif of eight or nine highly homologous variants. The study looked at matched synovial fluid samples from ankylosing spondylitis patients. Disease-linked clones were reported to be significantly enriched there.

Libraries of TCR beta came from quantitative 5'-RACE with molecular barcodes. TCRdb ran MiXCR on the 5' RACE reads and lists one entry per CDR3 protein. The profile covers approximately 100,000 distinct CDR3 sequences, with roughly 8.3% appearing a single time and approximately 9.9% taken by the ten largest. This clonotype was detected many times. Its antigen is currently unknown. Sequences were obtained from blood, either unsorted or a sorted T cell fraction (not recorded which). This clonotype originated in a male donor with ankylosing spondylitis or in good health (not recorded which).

The CDR3 DNA reads as TGTGCCAGTAGTAGGCTGGGGAAAGAGACCCAGTACTTC. Encoded protein: CASSRLGKETQYF. The chain is built from TRBV19 and TRBJ2-5, with unresolved D. Looked up from germline, CDR1 is LNHDA and CDR2 is SQIVND (reference sequence). V dropped 4 bases and J dropped 3 bases, with 9 bases sitting between them. This CDR3 contains 13 residues.